The T cell receptor beta chain described here comes from a study of T cell responses to AZD1222 COVID-19 vaccine. Study-wide findings and caveats: Increases in Spike-specific TCR breadth and depth were seen after two AZD1222 doses.

The assay was immunoSEQ multiplex PCR, and TCRdb's table has in-frame clones only and misses some. Altogether 150,000 or so clones are present, just under 90% being singletons, with the ten largest covering approximately 4%. Comments on this clone: The antigen is not known.

The specimen was peripheral blood, collected 28 days after the second dose of the MenACWY control vaccine. This clonotype was sampled from an adult who received the MenACWY meningococcal vaccine as a control.

As DNA, the CDR3 is TGTGCCAGCAGTCTAGCGGGAGGAACCTACGAGCAGTACTTC. Protein product: CASSLAGGTYEQYF. The chain employs TRBV6-5 and TRBJ2-7; 11 positions agree with TRBD2. The V and J ends lost 5 bases and 2 bases, in that order; junction bases with no gene match: 2. Germline loops: CDR1 MNHEY, CDR2 SVGAGI. This CDR3 has 14 amino acids.